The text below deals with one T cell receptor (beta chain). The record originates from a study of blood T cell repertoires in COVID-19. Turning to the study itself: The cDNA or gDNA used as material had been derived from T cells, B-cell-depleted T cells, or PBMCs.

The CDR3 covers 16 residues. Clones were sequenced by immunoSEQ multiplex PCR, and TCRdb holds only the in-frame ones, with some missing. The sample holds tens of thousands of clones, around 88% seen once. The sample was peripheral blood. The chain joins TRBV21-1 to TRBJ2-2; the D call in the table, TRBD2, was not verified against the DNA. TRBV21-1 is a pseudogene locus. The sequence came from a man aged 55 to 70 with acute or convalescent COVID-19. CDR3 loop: CASSIGPGTVTGELFF. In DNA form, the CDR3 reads TGTGCCAGCAGCATTGGCCCAGGGACTGTTACCGGGGAGCTGTTTTTT.